These 7 T cell receptor beta chains were sequenced from one sample in a study of cytomegalovirus exposure and HLA in healthy donors. TCRdb keeps only in-frame clones here, not all; method: immunoSEQ multiplex PCR. This sample yields 300,000 or so clones, of which 88% are seen a single time; roughly 0.96% belongs to the top ten. The sample comprised PBMCs. Receptors originate from a man younger than 40 in good health and CMV-seronegative.

The rearrangement links TRBV7-2 to TRBJ2-7; 7 bases are shared with TRBD1. The CDR3 consists of 14 residues. V lost 2 bases and J lost 6; bases outside the gene matches: 7. CDR1 is SGHTA, CDR2 FQGNSA, per germline. This CDR3 reads CASSLRGGLSEQYF. DNA of the CDR3: TGTGCCAGCAGCTTAAGAGGGGGCCTCTCCGAGCAGTACTTC.

The rearrangement uses TRBV6-5 and TRBJ2-5, with 10 bases lining up with TRBD2. Germline V gene sequence: CDR1 MNHEY, CDR2 SVGAGI. The CDR3 spans 14 residues. V shed 5 bases and J 5 bases; nucleotides not matched to a gene: 5. CDR3 residues: CASSRGLAAETQYF. The CDR3 DNA sequence: TGTGCCAGCAGTCGCGGACTAGCGGCGGAGACCCAGTACTTC.

The chain is built from TRBV7-2 and TRBJ2-7, with D maybe TRBD2 (7 bases). Per the germline V gene, CDR1 is SGHTA and CDR2 is FQGNSA. The CDR3 runs 15 residues. The V end lost 0 bases, the J end lost 0 bases, and 9 bases lay between the germline ends. For the CDR3, the DNA is TGTGCCAGCAGCTTAGCCGGGGGGCCCTCCTACGAGCAGTACTTC. Amino acids: CASSLAGGPSYEQYF.

The chain uses TRBV6-5 and TRBJ2-7; 9 nucleotides line up with TRBD1. V gave up 6 bases and J gave up 2 bases; unmatched junction bases: 5. CDR3 length: 14 amino acids. Per germline, CDR1 MNHEY and CDR2 SVGAGI. The DNA for the CDR3 is TGTGCCAGCAGCACGGACAGGGGAGCCTACGAGCAGTACTTC. It yields the protein CASSTDRGAYEQYF.

Only a few counts were recorded for this clone. The chain combines TRBV11-2 with TRBJ1-4, with D possibly matching TRBD1 (5 bases). Trimming stripped 5 bases from V and 7 bases from J, with 11 bases between. Germline CDR1 and CDR2: SGHAT and FQNNGV. This CDR3 region has 13 residues. The CDR3 nucleotides read TGTGCCAGCAGCAAGGGGCAGCGTGAAAAACTGTTTTTT. This sequence encodes CASSKGQREKLFF.

The rearrangement links TRBV5-6 to TRBJ2-3; the match to TRBD1 covers 7 bases. CDR3 length equals 18 residues. V was clipped by 4 bases and J by 0 bases; unmatched bases: 14. CDR1 is SGHDT, CDR2 YYEEEE, per germline. CDR3 DNA: TGTGCCAGCAGCCGAACAGGGGCCACAACCTCTAGCACAGATACGCAGTATTTT. Translation: CASSRTGATTSSTDTQYF.

The rearrangement links TRBV18 to TRBJ2-2, with D uncertain. Deletions cut 10 bases from V and 2 bases from J, with 5 bases between. The CDR3 totals 11 residues. Germline CDR1 is KGHSH and CDR2 is LQKENI. CDR3 nucleotides: TGTGCCACCCATAACACCGGGGAGCTGTTTTTT. This codes for CATHNTGELFF.